A single sample gave rise to the 30 T cell receptor beta chains below, sequenced in a study of T-cell memory formation after mild COVID-19. TCRdb itself ran the 5' RACE reads through MiXCR, one entry per CDR3 protein. The data show under 200,000 distinct CDR3 sequences, around a third seen once. The sequenced sample consisted of PBMCs or a T cell subset sorted from them (not recorded which). All receptors derive from an adult woman who had mild COVID-19 (a few samples of this study predate the infection). Cell type and time point are not known.

The chain links TRBV12-3 or TRBV12-4 to TRBJ1-1; D might be TRBD1 (6 bases). CDR3 length: 15 residues. V dropped 7 bases and J dropped 1 base, with 16 bases sitting between them. CDR3 sequence: CASIPDSKGNTEAFF. The CDR3 DNA reads TGTGCCAGCATCCCGGACAGCAAGGGGAACACTGAAGCTTTCTTT.

At least ten counts were recorded for this clonotype. The chain combines TRBV5-1 with TRBJ2-7; TRBD2 is a possible D gene (5 bases). CDR1 SGHRS and CDR2 YFSETQ come from the germline V gene. With 2 bases removed from V and 6 bases from J, the gap between germline ends came to 12 bases. The CDR3 contains 13 residues. CDR3 sequence: CASSFPEGIEQYF. CDR3 bases: TGCGCCAGCAGCTTCCCCGAGGGAATCGAGCAGTACTTC.

The CDR3 region has the DNA TGTGCCAGCAGCGATACCCTACAGGGGGATAGCAATCAGCCCCAGCATTTT. The encoded protein is CASSDTLQGDSNQPQHF. The genes are TRBV7-2 and TRBJ1-5; 8 bases map to TRBD1. This CDR3 contains 17 residues. With V trimmed by 5 bases and J by 0 bases, 9 bases remained unmatched. Per the germline V gene, CDR1 is SGHTA and CDR2 is FQGNSA.

This chain joins TRBV7-2 and TRBJ2-2, with a tentative D call TRBD2 (6 bases). Trimming left V 7 bases short and J 3 bases short, with 21 bases between. The CDR3 has 17 amino acids. Germline V lookup: CDR1 SGHTA, CDR2 FQGNSA. The chain's CDR3 is CASTSPLGTEYTGELFF. The DNA of the CDR3 is TGTGCCAGCACCTCCCCACTTGGGACTGAGTACACCGGGGAGCTGTTTTTT.

This chain uses TRBV5-6 with TRBJ2-7, with D unresolved. Germline CDR1 is SGHDT and CDR2 is YYEEEE. There are 11 residues in the CDR3. The ends were cut back, 4 bases at V and 7 bases at J, with 9 bases in the middle. DNA for the CDR3: TGTGCCAGCAGCCTCACCAGGGAGCAGTACTTC. This gives the protein CASSLTREQYF. Drawing the rest from reference TRBV5-6 and TRBJ2-7, the complete variable domain is DAGVTQSPTHLIKTRGQQVTLRCSPKSGHDTVSWYQQALGQGPQFIFQYYEEEERQRGNFPDRFSGHQFPNYSSELNVNALLLGDSALYLCASSLTREQYFGPGTRLTVT.

The chain couples TRBV29-1 to TRBJ1-1, with 7 positions matching TRBD1. After removal of 7 bases from V and 0 bases from J, the junction contained 8 bases not matched to a gene. The germline V gene encodes CDR1 SQVTM and CDR2 ANQGSEA. The CDR3 is 14 amino acids. The CDR3 loop is CSGSGGDMNTEAFF. In DNA, the CDR3 is TGCAGCGGTTCAGGGGGGGACATGAACACTGAAGCTTTCTTT.

The rearrangement uses TRBV20-1 and TRBJ2-7, with 13 positions matching TRBD2. The length of the CDR3 is 14 residues. Germline CDR1 is DFQATT and CDR2 is SNEGSKA (reference sequence). The junction had 5 bases not matched to a gene; V was cut back by 4 bases and J by 5 bases. CDR3 protein: CSANGLAGENEQYF. CDR3 in DNA: TGCAGTGCTAACGGACTAGCGGGAGAAAACGAGCAGTACTTC.

The table lists this clonotype with a few counts. The rearrangement links TRBV20-1 to TRBJ2-1; no firm D call. Per the germline V gene, CDR1 is DFQATT and CDR2 is SNEGSKA (reference sequence). Trimming cost V 6 bases and J 12 bases, with 18 bases left between them. CDR3 length: 12 amino acids. The CDR3 bases are TGCAGTGCCGCCGGGCCCCAGGAAGGGCAGTTCTTC. Translation gives CSAAGPQEGQFF.

This clonotype was counted at least ten times. The V and J genes are TRBV7-2 and TRBJ1-2, with TRBD1 matching over 9 bases. This CDR3 comprises 13 residues. The trim removed 5 bases at V and 4 bases at J, leaving 2 bases unmatched. Germline loops: CDR1 SGHTA, CDR2 FQGNSA. The CDR3: CASSPTGGYGYTF. DNA for the CDR3: TGTGCCAGCAGCCCGACAGGGGGCTATGGCTACACCTTC.

The gene calls are TRBV11-2 and TRBJ2-3, with D perhaps matching TRBD1 or TRBD2 (6 bases each). The CDR3 extends over 14 amino acids. Germline CDR1 SGHAT, CDR2 FQNNGV. V lost 2 bases and J lost 6, with 12 bases in between. The CDR3 coding sequence is TGTGCCAGCAGCTTATGGGGGGCAGTGGATACGCAGTATTTT. Residues: CASSLWGAVDTQYF.

This clonotype was recorded once. The genes are TRBV4-2 and TRBJ1-2; 7 positions agree with TRBD1. CDR1 is LGHNA and CDR2 is YNFKEQ in the germline V gene. Trimming removed 0 bases from V and 4 bases from J; junction bases left unmatched: 11. There are 17 residues in the CDR3. CDR3 protein: CASSQEPNRGGSYGYTF. In DNA, the CDR3 is TGTGCCAGCAGCCAAGAGCCGAACAGGGGCGGGAGCTATGGCTACACCTTC.

The chain employs TRBV6-5 and TRBJ2-7; D gene unclear. The CDR3 totals 15 residues. The V and J ends lost 8 bases and 2 bases respectively, with 19 bases between them. Germline CDR1 is MNHEY and CDR2 is SVGAGI. For the CDR3, the DNA is TGTGCCAGCTTGTTCTCGATCCCGGAACCCTACGAGCAGTACTTC. Translating it yields CASLFSIPEPYEQYF.

This clonotype was found a few times. The gene calls are TRBV6-1 and TRBJ1-1; D call uncertain. Per germline, CDR1 MNHNS and CDR2 SASEGT. CDR3 size: 13 residues. V was clipped by 2 bases and J by 0 bases, with 4 bases between them. CDR3 nucleotide sequence: TGTGCCAGCAGTGAACACCTGAACACTGAAGCTTTCTTT. Amino acid sequence: CASSEHLNTEAFF.

CDR3 coding DNA: TGTGCCAGCAGTAGCCCGACTAGCGGCTCCTACGAGCAGTACTTC. Residues: CASSSPTSGSYEQYF. V and J are TRBV27 and TRBJ2-7; 9 bases are a match to TRBD2. V dropped 5 bases and J dropped 0; count of bases not matched to a gene: 5. CDR3 length equals 15 residues. The germline CDR1 and CDR2 sequences are MNHEY and SMNVEV (reference sequence).

In this sample, this clonotype turned up a few times. The chain carries TRBV24-1 and TRBJ2-7, with 8 bases fitting TRBD1. This CDR3 is built from 14 residues. The germline gives CDR1 KGHDR, CDR2 SFDVKD. With 7 bases clipped from V and 2 bases from J, the junction kept 6 bases outside the gene matches. The CDR3 reads CATSQGQGPYEQYF. For the CDR3, the DNA is TGTGCCACCAGCCAAGGACAGGGTCCCTACGAGCAGTACTTC.

The chain links TRBV2 to TRBJ2-3, with D perhaps assigned TRBD1 or TRBD2 (6 bases each). Trimming stripped 3 bases from V and 0 bases from J, with 10 bases between. This CDR3 has 15 amino acids. CDR1 SNHLY and CDR2 FYNNEI come from the germline V gene. CDR3: CASSEGAGSTDTQYF. The CDR3 nucleotides read TGTGCCAGCAGTGAGGGGGCGGGGAGCACAGATACGCAGTATTTT.

Only a few counts were recorded for this clonotype. The chain uses TRBV24-1 and TRBJ2-5, with 9 bases identical to TRBD2. The CDR3 spans 15 residues. In germline, CDR1 is KGHDR, CDR2 SFDVKD. Trimming cost V 4 bases and J 3 bases; bases outside gene matches: 5. CDR3 nucleotide sequence: TGTGCCACCAGTGAAAGGCTAGCGGGGAAAGAGACCCAGTACTTC. It codes for CATSERLAGKETQYF.

V usage is TRBV6-1 and J usage is TRBJ1-3, with no clear D. V lost 0 bases and J 0 bases, leaving 9 bases between the germline ends. Looked up from germline, CDR1 is MNHNS and CDR2 is SASEGT. The CDR3 runs 16 residues. The DNA of the CDR3 is TGTGCCAGCAGTGAAGCGTTGAGCGGCTCTGGAAACACCATATATTTT. This translates into CASSEALSGSGNTIYF.

The chain uses TRBV7-3 and TRBJ2-1, with 7 bases aligning to TRBD2. CDR1 and CDR2 (germline): SGHTA, FQGTGA. This CDR3 contains 14 residues. V lost 3 bases, J lost 6 bases, and 5 bases stayed unmatched. CDR3 sequence (DNA): TGTGCCAGCAGCTTCGGCGGGAGAGGCAATGAGCAGTTCTTC. It yields the protein CASSFGGRGNEQFF.

This clonotype occurred a few times. This chain links TRBV7-2 with TRBJ2-1; 12 bases are a match to TRBD2. Germline CDR1 reads SGHTA; CDR2 reads FQGNSA. Trimming at V came to 3 bases and at J to 7 bases, leaving 1 base not matched to a gene. This CDR3 contains 14 residues. As DNA, the CDR3 is TGTGCCAGCAGCTTGCTAGCGGGAGGGAATGAGCAGTTCTTC. Amino acid sequence: CASSLLAGGNEQFF.

This chain connects TRBV18 to TRBJ2-5; 14 bases fit TRBD2. This CDR3 is 16 amino acids long. CDR1 is KGHSH and CDR2 is LQKENI in the germline V gene. Unmatched junction bases numbered 4, after V lost 4 bases and J lost 3 bases. The CDR3 here is CASSLGLAGGEETQYF. CDR3 DNA: TGTGCCAGCTCACTCGGACTAGCGGGAGGTGAAGAGACCCAGTACTTC.

This clonotype was seen at least ten times. One junction end does not reproduce the germline sequence, and a read error may be involved. The rearrangement uses TRBV12-3 or TRBV12-4 and TRBJ2-3; possibly TRBD1 for D (6 bases). There are 14 residues in the CDR3. CDR3 region: CASSLGGSTDTQYF. CDR3 bases: TGTGCCAGCAGCTTAGGGGGTAGCACAGATACGCAGTATTTT.

J is TRBJ2-3 and V is TRBV7-9; D is unresolved. The CDR3 length is 15 residues. The germline gives CDR1 SEHNR, CDR2 FQNEAQ (reference sequence). V gave up 1 base and J gave up 0 bases, with 8 bases separating them. The CDR3 DNA is TGTGCCAGCAGCTTAGGGGTGACTAGCACAGATACGCAGTATTTT. It translates to CASSLGVTSTDTQYF.

V usage is TRBV7-6 and J usage is TRBJ2-3; 12 nucleotides align to TRBD2. V lost 5 bases to trimming and J lost 8 bases; unmatched junction nucleotides: 8. The CDR3 is 15 amino acids. Per the germline V gene, CDR1 is SGHVS and CDR2 is FNYEAQ. The CDR3 spells CASSRLAGEWGTQYF. CDR3 DNA: TGTGCCAGCAGCCGACTAGCGGGGGAGTGGGGTACGCAGTATTTT. Looking up the rest from reference TRBV7-6 and TRBJ2-3 gives the full variable domain: GAGVSQSPRYKVTKRGQDVALRCDPISGHVSLYWYRQALGQGPEFLTYFNYEAQQDKSGLPNDRFSAERPEGSISTLTIQRTEQRDSAMYRCASSRLAGEWGTQYFGPGTRLTVL.

J is TRBJ2-7 and V is TRBV29-1; 8 bases match TRBD1. V lost 1 base and J lost 6; bases outside the gene matches: 5. Germline CDR1 SQVTM, CDR2 ANQGSEA. CDR3 length equals 13 residues. The CDR3 here is CSVEGDRGGEQYF. In DNA form, the CDR3 reads TGCAGCGTTGAAGGTGACAGGGGAGGCGAGCAGTACTTC.

The chain links TRBV27 to TRBJ2-7; D gene ambiguous. From germline, CDR1 is MNHEY and CDR2 SMNVEV (reference sequence). The germline V and J ends were trimmed by 9 bases and 2 bases, with 20 bases remaining between them. This CDR3 comprises 15 residues. Here the CDR3 DNA reads TGTGCCAGTCGACCTGGGCTCACAGTCGCCTACGAGCAGTACTTC. It yields the protein CASRPGLTVAYEQYF.

This clonotype was picked up many times. V is TRBV7-9 and J is TRBJ2-2; a possible D gene is TRBD1 (5 bases). V was shortened by 5 bases and J by 5 bases, with 15 bases between the two germline ends. This CDR3 is built from 15 residues. Germline CDR1 and CDR2: SEHNR and FQNEAQ (reference sequence). The CDR3 DNA sequence: TGTGCCAGCAGCCCGGAGACAGACTTAACCGGGGAGCTGTTTTTT. Protein sequence: CASSPETDLTGELFF.

The chain recombines TRBV9 with TRBJ2-1; 9 bases line up with TRBD2. Germline lookup yields CDR1 SGDLS and CDR2 YYNGEE. Trimming removed 4 bases from V and 0 bases from J; junction bases left unmatched: 8. CDR3 length: 17 residues. This chain's CDR3 is CASSTSGRTSSYNEQFF. CDR3 in DNA: TGTGCCAGCAGCACAAGCGGGAGGACTAGCTCCTACAATGAGCAGTTCTTC.

V and J are TRBV11-2 and TRBJ2-7; D is uncertain. The V and J ends lost 5 bases and 0 bases respectively, with 8 bases between them. CDR1 and CDR2 from the germline V gene are SGHAT and FQNNGV. This CDR3 has 13 amino acids. CDR3 DNA sequence: TGTGCCAGCAGCGGCGATGGCTCCTACGAGCAGTACTTC. Amino acids: CASSGDGSYEQYF.

This clonotype was counted between two and nine times. This sequence joins TRBV4-1 and TRBJ2-1; TRBD2 matches 9 bases. Germline CDR1 reads MGHRA; CDR2 reads YSYEKL. The CDR3 consists of 16 residues. With 7 bases clipped from V and 6 bases from J, the junction kept 13 bases outside the gene matches. CDR3 amino acids: CASNEDARLAVNEQFF. CDR3 in DNA: TGCGCCAGCAACGAAGACGCCCGACTAGCGGTCAATGAGCAGTTCTTC.